This record looks at one T cell receptor beta chain sequence and its context. Regarding treatment: oral pan-JAK inhibitor, 5-10 mg twice daily. The V end lost 0 bases, the J end lost 3 bases, and 21 bases lay between the germline ends. This CDR3 is 19 amino acids long. Germline V gene data show CDR1 as MNHEY and CDR2 as SMNVEV (reference sequence). RNA was extracted and reverse transcribed into cDNA as the sequencing template. Data came from immunoSEQ multiplex PCR; TCRdb stores just in-frame clones and leaves some out. The data show approximately 280,000 clones, roughly 50% seen once. This entry is derived from a study of CD8+ T cells in alopecia areata.

The chain couples TRBV27 to TRBJ1-5; D call uncertain. The receptor was isolated from a human donor with alopecia areata. The sample consisted of CD4+ T cells sorted from blood, taken at week 24, from a patient treated with tofacitinib. CDR3: CASSLSPPQRVGINQPQHF. In DNA form, the CDR3 reads TGTGCCAGCAGTTTATCCCCGCCCCAGCGGGTAGGGATCAATCAGCCCCAGCATTTT.